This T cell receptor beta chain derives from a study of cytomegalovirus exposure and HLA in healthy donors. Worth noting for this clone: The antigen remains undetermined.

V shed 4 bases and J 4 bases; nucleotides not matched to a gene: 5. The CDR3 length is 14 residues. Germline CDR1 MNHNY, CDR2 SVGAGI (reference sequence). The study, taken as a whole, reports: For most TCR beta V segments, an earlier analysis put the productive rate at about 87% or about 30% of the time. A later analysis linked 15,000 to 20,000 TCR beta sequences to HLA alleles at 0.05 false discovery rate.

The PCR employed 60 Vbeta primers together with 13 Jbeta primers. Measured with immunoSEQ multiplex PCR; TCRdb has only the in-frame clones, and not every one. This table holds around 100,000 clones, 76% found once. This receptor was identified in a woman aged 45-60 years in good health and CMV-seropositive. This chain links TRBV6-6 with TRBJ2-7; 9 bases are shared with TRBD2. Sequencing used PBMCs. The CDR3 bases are TGTGCCAGCAGTTCCAGCGGGGGGCTTTACGAGCAGTACTTC. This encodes CASSSSGGLYEQYF.